This is a list of T cell receptor beta chains from one sample in a study of cytomegalovirus exposure and HLA in healthy donors. TCRdb's copy holds only in-frame clones and misses some; the assay was immunoSEQ multiplex PCR. The sample consists of about 73,000 clones, around nine tenths of them appearing once. Sequencing input: PBMCs. These receptors were obtained from a woman between 18 and 29 years old in good health and CMV-seropositive. Both conserved end residues are part of each CDR3. Fields, in order: J gene, V gene, CDR3 protein.

TRBJ2-3 TRBV9 CASSLGLAGVRLADTQYF
TRBJ2-3 TRBV27 CASSLAAGGVSDTQYF
TRBJ2-7 TRBV4-1 CASRPFGGPGQGSNEQYF
TRBJ1-6 TRBV6-1 CASSRGYNSPLHF
TRBJ1-1 TRBV5-4 CARGRGGNTEAFF
TRBJ1-2 TRBV20-1 CSARSEGGYTF
TRBJ2-1 TRBV13 CASSSRSGGKSYNEQFF
TRBJ2-7 TRBV2 CASSAGTGYYEQYF
TRBJ2-4 TRBV2 CASSMTGGIAKNIQYF
TRBJ1-2 TRBV5-6 CASSFRTGGGYGYTF
TRBJ2-1 TRBV10-1 CASSESGQNEQFF
TRBJ2-1 TRBV7-8 CASSLFDRSEQFF
TRBJ2-1 TRBV2 CASNRLAGLYNEQFF
TRBJ2-5 TRBV6-5 CASSEGSGAETQYF
TRBJ2-5 TRBV15 CATSRSKTGGETQYF
TRBJ2-1 TRBV5-5 CASRPGTGVAGNEQFF
TRBJ2-7 TRBV5-1 CASSLSRGAYEQYF
TRBJ2-7 TRBV10-3 CATQDTSYEQYF
TRBJ2-6 TRBV28 CASTTGENSGANVLTF
TRBJ2-7 TRBV11-2 CASSLDVTGSYEQYF
TRBJ1-5 TRBV28 CASSLGYGEMGYSNQPQHF
TRBJ2-7 TRBV7-2 CASSFPGIVEQYF
TRBJ2-1 TRBV6-1 CASSDYPSYEQFF
TRBJ2-1 TRBV27 CASSFAGGIHNEQFF
TRBJ2-3 TRBV10-3 CAIRGLAESTDTQYF
TRBJ1-4 TRBV4-1 CASSQGRGNEKLFF
TRBJ2-7 TRBV28 CASSLAGLAGGYEQYF
TRBJ2-3 TRBV7-2 CASSLVLAGGTDTQYF
TRBJ2-7 TRBV28 CASRLSLAGASYEQYF
TRBJ1-5 TRBV6-5 CASSYSSGSNQPQHF
TRBJ2-7 TRBV5-4 CASSVHRDRGTYEQYF